The source of this TCR beta chain is a study of blood T cell repertoires in COVID-19. Germline lookup yields CDR1 SNHLY and CDR2 FYNNEI. The CDR3 consists of 13 residues. Between the trimmed V and J ends, which lost 6 bases and 5 bases, there was a span of 13 bases. Per the study methods: Reference gene primer amplification in the assay estimated nucleated cell counts. Generated by immunoSEQ multiplex PCR, the TCRdb table keeps only in-frame clones and is missing some. That table is the source of V, J and clone size, and D and trimming were worked out from the DNA. The data contain under 500,000 clones, about 90% of them singletons. Participants reported their clinical history, and cohort assignment relied on those reports.

The sequenced sample consisted of PBMCs or T cells enriched from blood (not recorded which). The chain uses TRBV2 and TRBJ2-5; D perhaps matches TRBD2 (7 bases). The receptor was derived from a woman aged 18-29 years with acute COVID-19. The CDR3 sequence is CASSARGGETQYF. The CDR3 nucleotides read TGTGCCAGCAGCGCGAGGGGGGGGGAGACCCAGTACTTC.